A selection of T cell receptor beta chains follows, all from one sample in a study of STAT5B mutations in CD4+ large granular lymphocyte leukemia. The assay was immunoSEQ multiplex PCR, and TCRdb's table has in-frame clones only and misses some. The sample lists around 33,000 clones, 76% occurring once. The sample was CD4+ T cells from blood buffy coats. Receptors originate from a human donor in good health. Each CDR3 is given with its conserved first and last residue. Fields, in order: J gene, D gene, clone size, V gene, CDR3 DNA, CDR3 protein. D genes are given only for firm matches. Expanded clones are given a class, and other clones once, few, many or no size at all.

TRBJ1-5 | TRBD1 | . | TRBV10-2 | TGCGCCAGCAGACTAGGACAGGGAAAACAGCCCCAGCATTTT | CASRLGQGKQPQHF
TRBJ2-2 | TRBD2 | . | TRBV19 | TGTGCCAGTAGAACGGGAGGGTACACCGGGGAGCTGTTTTTT | CASRTGGYTGELFF
TRBJ1-3 | . | . | TRBV12-5 | TGTGCTAGTGCCCCGGGGGGCACGGTAAACACCATATATTTT | CASAPGGTVNTIYF
TRBJ1-1 | TRBD1 | few | TRBV27 | TGTGCCAGCAGTCCAGGGACAGGGGGTCGGATGAACACTGAAGCTTTCTTT | CASSPGTGGRMNTEAFF
TRBJ2-3 | . | . | TRBV9 | TGTGCCAGCAGCGTAGCCGGACAGCCAGATACGCAGTATTTT | CASSVAGQPDTQYF
TRBJ2-7 | . | . | TRBV11-2 | TGTGCCAGCAGCTTTGAGGGGGGGCCATACGAGCAGTACTTC | CASSFEGGPYEQYF
TRBJ2-5 | . | . | TRBV11-2 | TGTGCTTCGGGGCTTGGAGAGACCCAGTACTTC | CASGLGETQYF
TRBJ2-1 | . | . | TRBV7-2 | TGTGCCAGCACAATCGACGGTAGCGGTGGGAATGAGCAGTTCTTC | CASTIDGSGGNEQFF
TRBJ2-3 | TRBD2 | . | TRBV10-1 | TGCGCCAGCAGACTAGCGGGGAGCTTTGATACGCAGTATTTT | CASRLAGSFDTQYF
TRBJ2-2 | TRBD1 | once | TRBV6-1 | TGTGCCAGTCTGAGGACAGGGGGAATCCCCGGGGAGCTGTTTTTT | CASLRTGGIPGELFF
TRBJ2-3 | . | . | TRBV19 | TGTGCCAGTAGTATACGCCCCTTGACTAGCACAGATACGCAGTATTTT | CASSIRPLTSTDTQYF
TRBJ1-5 | TRBD1 | . | TRBV10-2 | TGCGCCAGCAGGGGGACAGGTAGCAATCAGCCCCAGCATTTT | CASRGTGSNQPQHF
TRBJ2-7 | TRBD1 | once | TRBV9 | TGTGCCAGCAGCGTTCAGACAGGGGCGACTACCTACGAGCAGTACTTC | CASSVQTGATTYEQYF
TRBJ2-3 | . | . | TRBV7-8 | TGTGCCAGCAGCTTAGCGGCCCATACGCAGTATTTT | CASSLAAHTQYF
TRBJ1-4 | . | . | TRBV27 | TGTGCCAGCAGCGGACAGTTTAATGAAAAACTGTTTTTT | CASSGQFNEKLFF
TRBJ1-2 | . | . | TRBV30 | TGTGCCTGGAGCCCGACAGAAAACTATGGCTACACCTTC | CAWSPTENYGYTF
TRBJ1-1 | TRBD1 | . | TRBV4-3 | TGCGCCAGCAGCCAAGAGGCCCGACAGGGAAGGTTCGAAGCTTTCTTT | CASSQEARQGRFEAFF
TRBJ2-5 | . | once | TRBV7-2 | TGTGCCAGCAGCCCCCTCCAAGAGACCCAGTACTTC | CASSPLQETQYF
TRBJ2-7 | . | . | TRBV4-2 | TGTGCCAGCAGCCAAGAAAGGACAGCCTACGAGCAGTACTTC | CASSQERTAYEQYF
TRBJ2-1 | . | . | TRBV4-2 | TGTGCCAGCAGCCAAGGGGCGGGCACCTCTCTTTACAATGAGCAGTTCTTC | CASSQGAGTSLYNEQFF
TRBJ2-7 | TRBD2 | . | TRBV5-1 | TGCGCCAGCAGCCTAGCGGGGTTAGGCGAGCAGTACTTC | CASSLAGLGEQYF
TRBJ1-1 | TRBD1 | . | TRBV28 | TGTGCCAGCAGTTCCGGACAGGCCACTGAAGCTTTCTTT | CASSSGQATEAFF
TRBJ1-3 | . | . | TRBV25-1 | TGTGCCAGCACCCCGGGGCCCGGCCACACCATATATTTT | CASTPGPGHTIYF
TRBJ2-7 | . | . | TRBV29-1 | TGCAGCGTTAGGGCCGCATTCGACTCCTACGAGCAGTACTTC | CSVRAAFDSYEQYF
TRBJ2-3 | TRBD2 | . | TRBV4-2 | TGTGCCAGCAGCCAAAGGACGGGAGGGCGGGAAGATACGCAGTATTTT | CASSQRTGGREDTQYF
TRBJ1-6 | . | few | TRBV30 | TGTGCCTGGAGTGTCCGGGGGTCACCCCTCCACTTT | CAWSVRGSPLHF
TRBJ2-3 | . | . | TRBV7-9 | TGTGCCAGCAGCCCAAAAATAGATACGCAGTATTTT | CASSPKIDTQYF
TRBJ2-2 | TRBD1 | . | TRBV18 | TGTGCCAGCTCACTCAAGACAGGGCGGACTGATGGCGGGGAGCTGTTTTTT | CASSLKTGRTDGGELFF
TRBJ2-1 | TRBD2 | . | TRBV4-2 | TGTGCCAGCAGCCAACCTGGGACTAGCGGGAGCGATGAGCAGTTCTTC | CASSQPGTSGSDEQFF
TRBJ1-5 | . | . | TRBV5-1 | TGCGCCAGCAGCTTGGACGGCGGGGGTACTCAGCCCCAGCATTTT | CASSLDGGGTQPQHF
TRBJ2-2 | TRBD2 | . | TRBV7-2 | TGTGCCAGCAGCTCCAGACTAGCGGGAATAACCGGGGAGCTGTTTTTT | CASSSRLAGITGELFF
TRBJ1-3 | . | . | TRBV7-9 | TGTGCCAGCAGCACCGACAGGTCCTCTGGAAACACCATATATTTT | CASSTDRSSGNTIYF
TRBJ1-6 | . | few | TRBV2 | TGTGCCAGCAAAGTGACCTATAATTCACCCCTCCACTTT | CASKVTYNSPLHF
TRBJ1-1 | . | . | TRBV7-9 | TGTGCCAGCAGCTTAGGGTTGGGAGGGAACACTGAAGCTTTCTTT | CASSLGLGGNTEAFF
TRBJ2-1 | . | . | TRBV4-1 | TGCGCCAGCAGCCAAGATTGGCTTCCGGCCTACAATGAGCAGTTCTTC | CASSQDWLPAYNEQFF
TRBJ2-3 | TRBD1 | . | TRBV5-1 | TGCGCCAGCAGCCCCAGGACAGGACAAGATACGCAGTATTTT | CASSPRTGQDTQYF
TRBJ2-7 | TRBD2 | once | TRBV19 | TGTGCCAGTAGTAGGGCCGGGGGGTACGAGCAGTACTTC | CASSRAGGYEQYF
TRBJ2-5 | . | . | TRBV5-1 | TGCGCCAGCAGCACTGGGGGGCAGGGAGGGAGGCAAGAGACCCAGTACTTC | CASSTGGQGGRQETQYF
TRBJ2-3 | TRBD2 | . | TRBV19 | TGTGCCAGTATCCCGACTAGCGGGGTCACAGATACGCAGTATTTT | CASIPTSGVTDTQYF
TRBJ1-1 | . | few | TRBV6-5 | TGTGCCAGCAGTTACGCCCCGAACACTGAAGCTTTCTTT | CASSYAPNTEAFF
TRBJ1-1 | . | . | TRBV5-1 | TGCGCCAGCAGCTTAGGACAGCTCTTGAACACTGAAGCTTTCTTT | CASSLGQLLNTEAFF
TRBJ1-1 | . | . | TRBV4-2 | TGTGCCAGCAGCTCCCCGACAGGAATGAACACTGAAGCTTTCTTT | CASSSPTGMNTEAFF
TRBJ2-3 | TRBD2 | . | TRBV14 | TGTGCCAGCAGCCTGAGCGGGGGAGTGACAGATACGCAGTATTTT | CASSLSGGVTDTQYF
TRBJ1-2 | . | . | TRBV29-1 | TGCAGCGTAGACAGTTATGGCTACACCTTC | CSVDSYGYTF
TRBJ1-5 | TRBD1 | . | TRBV6-4 | TGTGCCACCTTTAGGGAGACAGGGTCGGCGGAGCCCCAGCATTTT | CATFRETGSAEPQHF